The entry that follows covers one T cell receptor (beta chain) sequence. CDR3 length: 16 residues. Per germline, CDR1 MGHRA and CDR2 YSYEKL. Germline trimming cut 5 bases from V and 0 bases from J; bases unmatched to any gene: 8. This sample is part of a study of T cell changes during pregnancy in multiple sclerosis. Libraries were prepared by immunoSEQ multiplex PCR; TCRdb keeps only in-frame clonotypes and omits some of them. There are about 100,000 clones in the sample; approximately 94% occur only once, and 0.7% to 0.9% lies in the top ten. Sequencing used peripheral blood, obtained before pregnancy. This chain links TRBV4-1 with TRBJ2-7; TRBD2 agrees at 9 bases. The receptor was isolated from a female donor with multiple sclerosis, enrolled in a pregnancy study. As DNA, the CDR3 is TGCGCCAGCAGCTCGCGGACTAGCGCTACCTCCTACGAGCAGTACTTC. It specifies CASSSRTSATSYEQYF.